Listed below are T cell receptor beta chains from one sample, sequenced in a study of shared clonotypes between healthy human individuals. Profiling relied on immunoSEQ multiplex PCR, and the TCRdb table lists in-frame clones only, not all of them. The table shows about 1.5 million clones, with roughly 96% occurring only once. The material sequenced was naive CD4+ T cells sorted from blood. The origin of the receptors is a man aged 25-40 years in good health. Both conserved end residues are part of each CDR3. The order of the fields is D gene, J gene, V gene, CDR3 protein, CDR3 DNA. D genes are given only for firm matches.

NA TRBJ2-3 TRBV6-5 CASSQKRAGLDTQYF TGTGCCAGCAGCCAGAAGAGGGCCGGGCTGGATACGCAGTATTTT
NA TRBJ2-3 TRBV6-5 CASSYVGGTDTQYF TGTGCCAGCAGTTACGTAGGGGGCACAGATACGCAGTATTTT
NA TRBJ2-7 TRBV7-9 CASSLALRSFGGYEQYF TGTGCCAGCAGCTTAGCGCTTAGGTCGTTTGGGGGCTACGAGCAGTACTTC
NA TRBJ1-5 TRBV18 CASSPLWAGGNQPQHF TGTGCCAGCTCACCGTTGTGGGCTGGAGGCAATCAGCCCCAGCATTTT
TRBD1 TRBJ2-7 TRBV18 CASSRRQGDEQYF TGTGCCAGCTCACGCAGACAGGGCGACGAGCAGTACTTC
NA TRBJ2-7 TRBV5-1 CASSLDFITEQYF TGCGCCAGCAGCTTGGATTTCATCACCGAGCAGTACTTC
NA TRBJ2-2 TRBV5-1 CASSFSGNTGELFF TGCGCCAGCAGCTTTTCAGGGAACACCGGGGAGCTGTTTTTT
NA TRBJ2-7 TRBV5-1 CASSFGRTYEQYF TGCGCCAGCAGCTTTGGAAGAACCTACGAGCAGTACTTC
TRBD1 TRBJ1-4 TRBV7-8 CASSAAGTGWGGGKLFF TGTGCCAGCAGCGCCGCCGGGACAGGGTGGGGCGGTGGAAAACTGTTTTTT
NA TRBJ2-7 TRBV5-4 CASSLGRRDEQYF TGTGCCAGCAGCTTGGGGAGGAGGGACGAGCAGTACTTC
NA TRBJ1-4 TRBV15 CATSSASSALIGEKLFF TGTGCCACCAGCAGTGCTTCCTCAGCGTTAATCGGGGAAAAACTGTTTTTT
NA TRBJ2-1 TRBV5-1 CASSSGLSSYNEQFF TGCGCCAGCAGCTCCGGACTAAGCTCCTACAATGAGCAGTTCTTC
TRBD1 TRBJ1-5 TRBV7-2 CASSLGDRDNQPQHF TGTGCCAGCAGCTTAGGGGACAGGGATAATCAGCCCCAGCATTTT
NA TRBJ2-7 TRBV4-3 CASSQLGLAGPYEQYF TGCGCCAGCAGCCAATTAGGGCTAGCTGGCCCCTACGAGCAGTACTTC
TRBD1 TRBJ2-1 TRBV28 CASNPTGAYNEQFF TGTGCCAGCAACCCGACAGGGGCGTACAATGAGCAGTTCTTC